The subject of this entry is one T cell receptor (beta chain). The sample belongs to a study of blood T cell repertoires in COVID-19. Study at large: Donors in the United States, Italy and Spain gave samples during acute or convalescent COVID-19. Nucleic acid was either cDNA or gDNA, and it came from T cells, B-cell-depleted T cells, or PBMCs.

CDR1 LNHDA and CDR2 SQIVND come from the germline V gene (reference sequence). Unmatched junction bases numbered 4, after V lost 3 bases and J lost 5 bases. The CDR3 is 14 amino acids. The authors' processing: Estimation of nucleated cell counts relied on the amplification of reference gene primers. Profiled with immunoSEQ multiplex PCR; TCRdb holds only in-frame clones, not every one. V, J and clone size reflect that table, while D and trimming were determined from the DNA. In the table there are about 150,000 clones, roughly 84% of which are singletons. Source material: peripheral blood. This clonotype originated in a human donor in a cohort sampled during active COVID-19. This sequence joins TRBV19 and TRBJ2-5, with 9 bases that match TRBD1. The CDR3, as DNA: TGTGCCAGTAGTATCACAGGGGGCGAGGAGACCCAGTACTTC. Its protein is CASSITGGEETQYF.